This TCR beta chain emerged from a study of blood T cell repertoires in COVID-19. Across the whole study: Both acute and convalescent COVID-19 samples were obtained from the United States, Italy and Spain. T cells, B-cell-depleted T cells, or PBMCs provided the cDNA or gDNA that served as material.

This CDR3 contains 16 residues. With 3 bases clipped from V and 7 bases from J, the junction kept 10 bases outside the gene matches. The germline V gene has CDR1 MNHEY and CDR2 SMNVEV (reference sequence). How the authors handled the data: The authors estimated nucleated cell counts from reference gene primer amplification. Clones were read by immunoSEQ multiplex PCR, and TCRdb kept only the in-frame ones, dropping some. V and J calls and clone size come straight from that table; D and trimming were deduced from the DNA. This repertoire shows 120,000 to 150,000 clones, about nine tenths found once; its top ten account for roughly 11%.

Sequencing used peripheral blood. The genes are TRBV27 and TRBJ2-7; TRBD2 aligns across 12 bases. The receptor's source is a woman at least 80 years old with acute or convalescent COVID-19. The CDR3 sequence: CASSFYPSGGVWEQYF. CDR3 nucleotide sequence: TGTGCCAGCAGTTTCTACCCTAGCGGGGGGGTTTGGGAGCAGTACTTC.